This T cell receptor (beta chain) appears in the sequencing data of a study of blood T cell repertoires in COVID-19. The wider study: The study drew acute and convalescent COVID-19 samples from the United States, Italy and Spain.

Residents of approximately 25 US areas, aged about 18 to 95 years, made up the participants. CDR1 is SGHAT and CDR2 is FQNNGV in the germline V gene. The CDR3 runs 17 residues. V lost 4 bases to trimming and J lost 4 bases; unmatched junction nucleotides: 9. A few counts support this clone. TCRdb keeps only in-frame clones here, not all; method: immunoSEQ multiplex PCR. The data hold approximately 320,000 clones, with more than 90% observed a single time. Sequencing input: PBMCs or T cells enriched from blood (not recorded which). The clonotype originates from a man aged 55 to 70 who had recovered from COVID-19. The chain recombines TRBV11-2 with TRBJ2-1; TRBD2 agrees at 11 bases. The CDR3 DNA follows: TGTGCCAGCAGCTGGCAGAGTAGCGGGAGGGGATACAATGAGCAGTTCTTC. Amino acid sequence: CASSWQSSGRGYNEQFF.